This TCR beta chain was captured in a study of blood T cell repertoires in COVID-19. Study background: Sites in the United States, Italy and Spain provided acute and convalescent COVID-19 samples.

Germline V gives CDR1 LNHDA, CDR2 SQIVND (reference sequence). V was pared by 6 bases and J by 11 bases, with 22 bases of the junction left unmatched. This CDR3 has 17 amino acids. Repertoires were generated with immunoSEQ multiplex PCR, while TCRdb's copy carries only in-frame clones and drops some. The data show some 74,000 clones, about four fifths seen once. This clone showed up just once. Sample: peripheral blood. The chain has TRBV19 and TRBJ2-1; the match to TRBD2 covers 7 bases. This sequence was found in a woman of 80 years or more with active or convalescent COVID-19. Here the CDR3 reads CASRTWRGRANVRQQFF. The DNA for the CDR3 is TGTGCCAGTAGGACGTGGCGTGGGAGGGCCAATGTCCGGCAGCAGTTCTTC.